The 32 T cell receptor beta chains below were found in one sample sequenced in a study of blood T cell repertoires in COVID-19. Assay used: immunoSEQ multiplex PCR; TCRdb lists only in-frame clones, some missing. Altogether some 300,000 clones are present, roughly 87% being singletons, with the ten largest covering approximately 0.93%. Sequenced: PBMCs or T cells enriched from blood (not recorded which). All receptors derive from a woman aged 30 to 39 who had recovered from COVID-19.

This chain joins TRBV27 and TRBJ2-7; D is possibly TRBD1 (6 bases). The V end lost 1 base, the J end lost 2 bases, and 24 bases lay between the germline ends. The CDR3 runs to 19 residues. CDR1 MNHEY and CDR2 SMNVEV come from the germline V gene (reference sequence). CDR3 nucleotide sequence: TGTGCCAGCAGTTTATGGAACGGGCTCCAGGGGCGACCCACCTACGAGCAGTACTTC. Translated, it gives CASSLWNGLQGRPTYEQYF.

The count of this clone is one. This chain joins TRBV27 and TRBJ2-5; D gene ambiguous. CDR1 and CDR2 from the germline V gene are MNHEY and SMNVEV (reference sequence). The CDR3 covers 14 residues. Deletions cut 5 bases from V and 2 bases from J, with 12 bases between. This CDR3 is CASSRATEQETQYF. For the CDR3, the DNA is TGTGCCAGCAGTAGAGCGACGGAACAAGAGACCCAGTACTTC.

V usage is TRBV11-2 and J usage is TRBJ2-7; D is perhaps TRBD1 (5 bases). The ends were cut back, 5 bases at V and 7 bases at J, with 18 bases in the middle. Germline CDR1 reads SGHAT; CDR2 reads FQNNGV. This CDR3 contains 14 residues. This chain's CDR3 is CASSPVGADGEQYF. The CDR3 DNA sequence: TGTGCCAGCAGCCCCGTAGGGGCGGACGGGGAGCAGTACTTC.

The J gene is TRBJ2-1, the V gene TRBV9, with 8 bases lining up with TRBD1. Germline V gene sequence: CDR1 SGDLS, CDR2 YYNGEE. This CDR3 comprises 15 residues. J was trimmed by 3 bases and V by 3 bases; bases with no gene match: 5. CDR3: CASSGGQGLYNEQFF. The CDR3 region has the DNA TGTGCCAGCAGCGGTGGACAGGGCCTCTACAATGAGCAGTTCTTC.

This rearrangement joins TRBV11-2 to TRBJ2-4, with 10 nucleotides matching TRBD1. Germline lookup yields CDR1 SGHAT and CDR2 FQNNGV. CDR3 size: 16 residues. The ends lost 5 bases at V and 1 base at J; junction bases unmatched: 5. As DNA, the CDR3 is TGTGCCAGCAGCAGTAGACAGGGGGCCGCCAAAAACATTCAGTACTTC. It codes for CASSSRQGAAKNIQYF.

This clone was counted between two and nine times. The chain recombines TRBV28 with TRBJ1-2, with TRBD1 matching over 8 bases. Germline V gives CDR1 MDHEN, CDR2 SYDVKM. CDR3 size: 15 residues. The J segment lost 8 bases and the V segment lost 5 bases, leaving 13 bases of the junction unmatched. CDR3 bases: TGTGCCAGCAGTGGGGGCAGGGGGCATTCCTACGGCTACACCTTC. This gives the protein CASSGGRGHSYGYTF.

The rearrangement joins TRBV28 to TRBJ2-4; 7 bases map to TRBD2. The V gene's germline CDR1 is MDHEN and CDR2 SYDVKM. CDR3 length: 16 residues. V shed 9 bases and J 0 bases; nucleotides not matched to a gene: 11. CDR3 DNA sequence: TGTGCCAGATCCTGGCGGGAGCCAATAGCCAAAAACATTCAGTACTTC. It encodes CARSWREPIAKNIQYF. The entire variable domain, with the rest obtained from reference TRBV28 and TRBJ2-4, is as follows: DVKVTQSSRYLVKRTGEKVFLECVQDMDHENMFWYRQDPGLGLRLIYFSYDVKMKEKGDIPEGYSVSREKKERFSLILESASTNQTSMYLCARSWREPIAKNIQYFGAGTRLSVL.

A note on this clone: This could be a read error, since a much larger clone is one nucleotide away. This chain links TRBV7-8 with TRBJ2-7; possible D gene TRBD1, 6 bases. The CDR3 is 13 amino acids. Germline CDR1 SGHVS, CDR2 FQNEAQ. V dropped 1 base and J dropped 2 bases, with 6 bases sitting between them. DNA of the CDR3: TGTGCCAGCAGCTTAGGGACAGCCTACGAGCAGTACTTC. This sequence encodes CASSLGTAYEQYF.

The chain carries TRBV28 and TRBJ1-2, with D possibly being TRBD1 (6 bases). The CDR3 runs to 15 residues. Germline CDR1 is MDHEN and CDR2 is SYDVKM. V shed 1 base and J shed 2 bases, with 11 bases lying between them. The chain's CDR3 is CASSLLQGENYGYTF. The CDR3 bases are TGTGCCAGCAGTTTATTACAGGGTGAGAACTATGGCTACACCTTC.

The CDR3 region has the DNA TGCGCCAGCAGCTTCGGCAGGGGACGTGAGCAGTACTTC. This sequence encodes CASSFGRGREQYF. V usage is TRBV5-1 and J usage is TRBJ2-7, with D tentatively TRBD1 (6 bases). Trimming shortened V by 2 bases and J by 7 bases, and 13 bases separated the two germline ends. Per the germline V gene, CDR1 is SGHRS and CDR2 is YFSETQ. CDR3 length: 13 amino acids.

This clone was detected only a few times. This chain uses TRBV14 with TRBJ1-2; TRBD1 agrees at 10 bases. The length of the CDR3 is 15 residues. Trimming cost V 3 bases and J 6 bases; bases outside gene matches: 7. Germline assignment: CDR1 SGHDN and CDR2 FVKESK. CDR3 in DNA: TGTGCCAGCAGCCACGAGGGACAGGGGATCGATGGCTACACCTTC. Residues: CASSHEGQGIDGYTF.

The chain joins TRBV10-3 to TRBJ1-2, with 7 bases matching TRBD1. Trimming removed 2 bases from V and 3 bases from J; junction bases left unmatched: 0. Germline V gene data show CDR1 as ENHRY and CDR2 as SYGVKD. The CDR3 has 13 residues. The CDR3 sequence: CAISEQGDYGYTF. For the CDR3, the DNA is TGTGCCATCAGTGAGCAGGGGGACTATGGCTACACCTTC.

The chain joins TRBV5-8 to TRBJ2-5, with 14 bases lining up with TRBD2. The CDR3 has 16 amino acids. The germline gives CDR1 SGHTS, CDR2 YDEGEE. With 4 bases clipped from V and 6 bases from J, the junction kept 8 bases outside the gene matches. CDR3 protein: CASSLRLAGGRKTQYF. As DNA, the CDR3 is TGTGCCAGCAGCCTGCGACTAGCGGGGGGGCGAAAGACCCAGTACTTC.

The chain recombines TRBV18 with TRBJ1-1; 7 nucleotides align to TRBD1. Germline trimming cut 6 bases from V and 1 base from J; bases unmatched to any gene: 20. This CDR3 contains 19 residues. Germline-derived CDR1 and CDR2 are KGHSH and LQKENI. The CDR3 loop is CASSPLWTGGGVRNTEAFF. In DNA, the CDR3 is TGTGCCAGCTCGCCTCTTTGGACAGGCGGGGGGGTTCGGAACACTGAAGCTTTCTTT.

Here the CDR3 reads CASSQVRVLQSPEAFF. For the CDR3, the DNA is TGTGCCAGCAGCCAAGTGAGGGTATTACAGAGCCCTGAAGCTTTCTTT. The rearrangement uses TRBV14 and TRBJ1-1, with no clear D. CDR3 size: 16 residues. Trimming pared 1 base from V and 6 bases from J, leaving 18 bases between. From germline, CDR1 is SGHDN and CDR2 FVKESK.

CDR3 loop: CASSDRGVFGNTIYF. In nucleotides, the CDR3 is TGCGCCAGCAGTGACCGGGGGGTCTTTGGAAACACCATATATTTT. V and J are TRBV10-2 and TRBJ1-3, with D perhaps matching TRBD1 (5 bases). Deletions cut 3 bases from V and 3 bases from J, with 12 bases between. The CDR3 is 15 residues long. Germline assignment: CDR1 WSHSY and CDR2 SAAADI.

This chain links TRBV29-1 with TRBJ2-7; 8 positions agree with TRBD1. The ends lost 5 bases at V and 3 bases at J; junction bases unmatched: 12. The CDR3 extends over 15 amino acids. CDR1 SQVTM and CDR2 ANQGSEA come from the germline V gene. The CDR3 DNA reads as TGCAGCGTTCTCAAGTTAGGGGACAGGCTCTACGAGCAGTACTTC. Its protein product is CSVLKLGDRLYEQYF.

The chain's CDR3 is CASSPGQETYEQYF. DNA for the CDR3: TGCGCCAGCAGCCCGGGACAGGAGACCTACGAGCAGTACTTC. This chain uses TRBV5-1 with TRBJ2-7; 8 bases are a match to TRBD1. V shed 4 bases, J shed 2 bases, and the junction held 5 bases outside the gene matches. This CDR3 has 14 residues. Looked up from germline, CDR1 is SGHRS and CDR2 is YFSETQ. The whole variable domain, filled in from reference TRBV5-1 and TRBJ2-7, reads KAGVTQTPRYLIKTRGQQVTLSCSPISGHRSVSWYQQTPGQGLQFLFEYFSETQRNKGNFPGRFSGRQFSNSRSEMNVSTLELGDSALYLCASSPGQETYEQYFGPGTRLTVT.

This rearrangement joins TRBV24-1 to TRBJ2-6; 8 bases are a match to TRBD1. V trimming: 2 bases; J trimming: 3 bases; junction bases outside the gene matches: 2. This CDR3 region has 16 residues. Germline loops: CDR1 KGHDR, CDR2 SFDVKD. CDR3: CATSDYRGSGANVLTF. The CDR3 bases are TGTGCCACCAGTGATTACAGGGGGAGTGGGGCCAACGTCCTGACTTTC.

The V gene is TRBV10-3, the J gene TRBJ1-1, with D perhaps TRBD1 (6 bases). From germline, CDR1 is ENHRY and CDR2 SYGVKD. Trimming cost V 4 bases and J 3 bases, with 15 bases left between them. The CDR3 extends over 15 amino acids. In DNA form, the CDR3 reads TGTGCCATCAGTGCGGCGGGGGGCCTCCACACTGAAGCTTTCTTT. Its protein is CAISAAGGLHTEAFF.

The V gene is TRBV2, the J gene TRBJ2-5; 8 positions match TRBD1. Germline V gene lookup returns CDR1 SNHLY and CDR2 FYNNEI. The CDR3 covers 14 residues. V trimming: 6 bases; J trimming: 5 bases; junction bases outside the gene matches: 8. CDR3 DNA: TGTGCCAGCAGGGACAGGGAGACGCGGGAGACCCAGTACTTC. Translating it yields CASRDRETRETQYF.

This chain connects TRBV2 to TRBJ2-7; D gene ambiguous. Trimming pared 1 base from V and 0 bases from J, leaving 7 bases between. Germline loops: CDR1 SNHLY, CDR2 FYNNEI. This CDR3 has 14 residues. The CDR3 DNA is TGTGCCAGCAGTGAAGGGCCTGGCTCCTACGAGCAGTACTTC. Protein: CASSEGPGSYEQYF.

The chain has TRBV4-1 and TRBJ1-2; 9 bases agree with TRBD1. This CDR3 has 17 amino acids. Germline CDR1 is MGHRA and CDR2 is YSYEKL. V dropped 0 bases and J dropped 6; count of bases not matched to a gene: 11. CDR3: CASSQDLSGTGTHGYTF. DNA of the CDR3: TGCGCCAGCAGCCAAGATCTCTCCGGGACAGGGACGCATGGCTACACCTTC.

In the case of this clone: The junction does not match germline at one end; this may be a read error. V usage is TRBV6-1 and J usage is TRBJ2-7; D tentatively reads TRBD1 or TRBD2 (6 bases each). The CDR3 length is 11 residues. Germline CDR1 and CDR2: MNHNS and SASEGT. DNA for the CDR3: TGTGCCAGCCGTGAGGGGGGCGAGCAGTACTTC. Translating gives CASREGGEQYF.

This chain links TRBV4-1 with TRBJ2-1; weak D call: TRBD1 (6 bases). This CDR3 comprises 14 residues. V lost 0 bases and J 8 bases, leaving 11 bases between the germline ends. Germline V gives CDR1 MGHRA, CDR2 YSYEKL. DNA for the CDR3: TGCGCCAGCAGCCAAGATAGTAAGGGGGATGAGCAGTTCTTC. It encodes CASSQDSKGDEQFF.

Here the CDR3 reads CASGFALGQHRTGELFF. CDR3 sequence (DNA): TGTGCTAGTGGTTTCGCCCTCGGACAGCACCGGACCGGGGAGCTGTTTTTT. This chain connects TRBV12-5 to TRBJ2-2, with D maybe TRBD1 (6 bases). The V end lost 3 bases, the J end lost 5 bases, and 19 bases lay between the germline ends. The CDR3 contains 17 residues. Germline V gene lookup returns CDR1 LGHNT and CDR2 FRNRAP.

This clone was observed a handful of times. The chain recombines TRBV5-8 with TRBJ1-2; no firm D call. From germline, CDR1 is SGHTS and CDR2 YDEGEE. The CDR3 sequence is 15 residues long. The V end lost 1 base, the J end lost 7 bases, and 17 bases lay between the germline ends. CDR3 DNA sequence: TGTGCCAGCAGCTTGTTCAACAGCGGGCTCGGTGGCTACACCTTC. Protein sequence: CASSLFNSGLGGYTF. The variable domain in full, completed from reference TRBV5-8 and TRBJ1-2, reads EAGVTQSPTHLIKTRGQQATLRCSPISGHTSVYWYQQALGLGLQFLLWYDEGEERNRGNFPPRFSGRQFPNYSSELNVNALELEDSALYLCASSLFNSGLGGYTFGSGTRLTVV.

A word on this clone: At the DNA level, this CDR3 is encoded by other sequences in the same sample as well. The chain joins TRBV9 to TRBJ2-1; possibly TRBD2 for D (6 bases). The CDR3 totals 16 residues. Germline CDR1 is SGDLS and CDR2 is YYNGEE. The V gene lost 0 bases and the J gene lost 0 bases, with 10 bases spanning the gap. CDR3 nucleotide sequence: TGTGCCAGCAGCGTAGGGGCGGGGAGCTCCTACAATGAGCAGTTCTTC. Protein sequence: CASSVGAGSSYNEQFF.

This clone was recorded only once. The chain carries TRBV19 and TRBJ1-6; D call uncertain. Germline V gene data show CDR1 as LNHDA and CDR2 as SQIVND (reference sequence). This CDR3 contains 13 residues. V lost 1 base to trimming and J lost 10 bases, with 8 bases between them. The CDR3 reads CASSIVGDSPLHF. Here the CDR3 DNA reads TGTGCCAGTAGTATAGTCGGAGACTCACCCCTCCACTTT.

The CDR3 region is CASSGNLETQYF. In DNA, the CDR3 is TGTGCCAGCAGCGGGAATCTGGAGACCCAGTACTTC. The rearrangement joins TRBV28 to TRBJ2-5; D may be TRBD2 (5 bases). Trimming removed 6 bases from V and 5 bases from J, with 10 bases in between. The CDR3 totals 12 residues. Germline V gene sequence: CDR1 MDHEN, CDR2 SYDVKM.

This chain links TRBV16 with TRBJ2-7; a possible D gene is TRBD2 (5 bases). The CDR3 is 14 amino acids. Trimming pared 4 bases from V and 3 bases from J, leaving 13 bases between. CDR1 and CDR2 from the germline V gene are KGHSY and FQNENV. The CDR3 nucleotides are TGTGCCAGCAGCCGCCGGGATTCCCTCTACGAGCAGTACTTC. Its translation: CASSRRDSLYEQYF.

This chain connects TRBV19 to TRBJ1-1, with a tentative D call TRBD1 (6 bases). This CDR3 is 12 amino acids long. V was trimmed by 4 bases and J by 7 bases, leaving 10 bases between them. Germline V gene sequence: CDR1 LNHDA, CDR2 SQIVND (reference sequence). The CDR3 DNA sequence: TGTGCCAGTAGTAGATCAGGGGTTGAAGCTTTCTTT. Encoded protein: CASSRSGVEAFF.